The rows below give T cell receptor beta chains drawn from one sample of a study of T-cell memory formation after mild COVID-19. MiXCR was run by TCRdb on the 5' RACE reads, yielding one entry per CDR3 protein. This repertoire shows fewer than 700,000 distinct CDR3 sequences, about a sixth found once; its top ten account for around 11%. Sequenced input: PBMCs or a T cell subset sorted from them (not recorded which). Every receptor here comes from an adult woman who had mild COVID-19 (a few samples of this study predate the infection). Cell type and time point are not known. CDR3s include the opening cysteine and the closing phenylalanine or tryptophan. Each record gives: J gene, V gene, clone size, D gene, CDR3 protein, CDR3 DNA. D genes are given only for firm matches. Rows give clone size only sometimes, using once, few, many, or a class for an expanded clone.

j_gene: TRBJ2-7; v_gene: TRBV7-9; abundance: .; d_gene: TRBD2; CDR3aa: CASSLAWRESYEQYF; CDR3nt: TGTGCCAGCAGCTTAGCTTGGCGGGAGTCCTACGAGCAGTACTTC
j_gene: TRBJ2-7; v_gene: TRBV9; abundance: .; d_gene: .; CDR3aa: CASSVGAGSSYEQYF; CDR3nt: TGTGCCAGCAGCGTAGGGGCGGGCTCCTCCTACGAGCAGTACTTC
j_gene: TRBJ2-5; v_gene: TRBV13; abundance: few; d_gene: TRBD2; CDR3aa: CASSLWASGDQETQYF; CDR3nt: TGTGCCAGCAGCTTGTGGGCTAGCGGGGACCAAGAGACCCAGTACTTC
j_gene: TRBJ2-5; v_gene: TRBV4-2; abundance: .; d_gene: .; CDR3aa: CASRQRGGETQYF; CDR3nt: TGTGCCAGCCGCCAGCGTGGGGGAGAGACCCAGTACTTC
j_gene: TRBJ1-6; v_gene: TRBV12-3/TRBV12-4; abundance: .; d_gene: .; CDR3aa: CASSLAPTSIWAAYNSPLHF; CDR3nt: TGTGCCAGCAGTTTAGCGCCCACCTCGATCTGGGCAGCTTATAATTCACCCCTCCACTTT
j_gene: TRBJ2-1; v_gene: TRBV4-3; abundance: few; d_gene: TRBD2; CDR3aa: CASSQLVAGGSNEQFF; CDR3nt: TGCGCCAGCAGCCAATTAGTAGCGGGAGGGTCAAATGAGCAGTTCTTC
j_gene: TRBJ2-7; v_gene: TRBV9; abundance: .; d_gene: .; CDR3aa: CASSLTSYGSHYEQYF; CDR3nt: TGTGCCAGCAGCCTAACTAGCTATGGGTCTCACTACGAGCAGTACTTC
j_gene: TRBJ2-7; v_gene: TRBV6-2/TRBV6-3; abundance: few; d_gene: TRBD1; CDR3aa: CASSYDRGNNEQYF; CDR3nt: TGTGCCAGCAGTTACGACAGGGGTAACAACGAGCAGTACTTC
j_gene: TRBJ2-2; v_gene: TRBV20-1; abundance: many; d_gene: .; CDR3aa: CSARSPSGTHTGELFF; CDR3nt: TGCAGTGCTAGATCCCCTTCCGGGACACACACCGGGGAGCTGTTTTTT
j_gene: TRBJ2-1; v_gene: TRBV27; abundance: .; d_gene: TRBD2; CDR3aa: CASSLSGGRAVGEQFF; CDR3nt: TGTGCCAGCAGTTTATCGGGGGGGAGGGCCGTCGGTGAGCAGTTCTTC
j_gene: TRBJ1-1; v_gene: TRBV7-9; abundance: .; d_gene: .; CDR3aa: CASTPGGGVTEAFF; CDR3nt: TGTGCCAGCACCCCCGGGGGAGGTGTGACTGAAGCTTTCTTT
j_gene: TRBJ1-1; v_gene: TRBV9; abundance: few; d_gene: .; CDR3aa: CASSVAGTPEAFF; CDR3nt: TGTGCCAGCAGCGTAGCCGGTACCCCTGAAGCTTTCTTT
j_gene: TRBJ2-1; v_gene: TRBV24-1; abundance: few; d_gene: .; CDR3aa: CATSDPRGGLNEQFF; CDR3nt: TGTGCCACCAGTGATCCGCGGGGCGGGCTCAATGAGCAGTTCTTC
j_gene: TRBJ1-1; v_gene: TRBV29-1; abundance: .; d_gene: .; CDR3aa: CSVVTGLEAFF; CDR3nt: TGCAGCGTTGTAACAGGACTTGAAGCTTTCTTT
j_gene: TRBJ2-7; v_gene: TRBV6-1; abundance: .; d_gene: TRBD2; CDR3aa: CASSGGELAGNYEQYF; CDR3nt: TGTGCCAGCAGTGGGGGGGAGCTAGCGGGAAACTACGAGCAGTACTTC
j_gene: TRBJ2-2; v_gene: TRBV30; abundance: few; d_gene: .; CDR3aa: CAWSVPLVWVTGELFF; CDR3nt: TGTGCCTGGAGTGTACCCCTAGTTTGGGTCACCGGGGAGCTGTTTTTT
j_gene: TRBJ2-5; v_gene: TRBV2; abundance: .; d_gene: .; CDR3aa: CASKLRGAGETQYF; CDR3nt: TGTGCCAGCAAGTTAAGGGGGGCGGGAGAGACCCAGTACTTC
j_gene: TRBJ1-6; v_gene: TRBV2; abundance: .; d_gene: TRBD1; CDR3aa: CASRRVGQGGSPLHF; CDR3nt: TGTGCCAGCAGGAGAGTGGGACAGGGGGGTTCACCCCTCCACTTT
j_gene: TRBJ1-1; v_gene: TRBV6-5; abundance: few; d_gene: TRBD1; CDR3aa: CASSLLVRGMNTEAFF; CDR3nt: TGTGCCAGCAGCTTATTGGTCAGGGGGATGAACACTGAAGCTTTCTTT
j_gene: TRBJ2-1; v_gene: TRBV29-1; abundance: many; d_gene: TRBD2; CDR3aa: CSVGRLAIGGNNEQFF; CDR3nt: TGCAGCGTCGGCAGACTAGCGATAGGCGGGAACAATGAGCAGTTCTTC
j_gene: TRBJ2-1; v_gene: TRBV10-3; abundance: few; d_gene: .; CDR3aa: CAISERSGVDYNEQFF; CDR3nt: TGTGCCATCAGTGAGCGTTCTGGGGTTGACTACAATGAGCAGTTCTTC
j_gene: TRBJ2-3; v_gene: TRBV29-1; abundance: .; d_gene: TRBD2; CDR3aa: CSVEWAWEGSTDTQYF; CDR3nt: TGCAGCGTTGAATGGGCTTGGGAGGGAAGCACAGATACGCAGTATTTT
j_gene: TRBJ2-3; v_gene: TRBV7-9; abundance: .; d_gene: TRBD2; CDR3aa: CASSTIRASGRGTDTQYF; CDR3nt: TGTGCCAGCAGCACCATCCGGGCTAGCGGGAGAGGCACAGATACGCAGTATTTT
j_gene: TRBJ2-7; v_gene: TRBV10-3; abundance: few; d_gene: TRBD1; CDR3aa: CAISGGTGGGYEQYF; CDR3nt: TGTGCCATCAGTGGAGGGACAGGGGGCGGTTACGAGCAGTACTTC
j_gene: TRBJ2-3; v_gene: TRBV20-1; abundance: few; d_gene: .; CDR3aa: CSARDRRTATDTQYF; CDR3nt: TGCAGTGCTAGAGATCGAAGGACCGCCACAGATACGCAGTATTTT
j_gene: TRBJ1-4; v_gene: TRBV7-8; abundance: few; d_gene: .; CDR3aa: CASSLLHSRVSRTNEKLFF; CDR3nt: TGTGCCAGCAGCTTATTACATAGCAGGGTTTCTCGAACTAATGAAAAACTGTTTTTT
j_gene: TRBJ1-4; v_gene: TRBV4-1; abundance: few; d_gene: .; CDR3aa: CASSQKSQARMKNCFF; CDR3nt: .
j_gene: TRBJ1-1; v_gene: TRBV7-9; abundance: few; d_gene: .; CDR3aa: CASSLLAESPEAFF; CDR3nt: TGTGCCAGCAGCTTATTGGCAGAAAGCCCTGAAGCTTTCTTT
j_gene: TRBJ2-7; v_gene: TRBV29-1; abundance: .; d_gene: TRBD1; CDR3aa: CSVTPRDRGDEQYF; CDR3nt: TGCAGCGTCACACCGCGGGACAGGGGAGACGAGCAGTACTTC
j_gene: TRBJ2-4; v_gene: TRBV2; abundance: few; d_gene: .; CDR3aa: CASSERGAKNIQYF; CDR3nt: TGTGCCAGCAGTGAAAGGGGTGCCAAAAACATTCAGTACTTC
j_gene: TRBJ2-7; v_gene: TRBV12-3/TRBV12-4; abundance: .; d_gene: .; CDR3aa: CASSLGPIDEQYF; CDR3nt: TGTGCCAGCAGTTTGGGTCCTATCGACGAGCAGTACTTC
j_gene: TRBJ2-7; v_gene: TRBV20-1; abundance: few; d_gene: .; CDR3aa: CSASWAHEQYF; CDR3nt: TGCAGTGCTAGTTGGGCCCACGAGCAGTACTTC
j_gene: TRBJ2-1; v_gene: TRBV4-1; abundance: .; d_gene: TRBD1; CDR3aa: CASSHPGGSYNEQFF; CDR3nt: TGCGCCAGCAGCCACCCAGGGGGCTCCTACAATGAGCAGTTCTTC
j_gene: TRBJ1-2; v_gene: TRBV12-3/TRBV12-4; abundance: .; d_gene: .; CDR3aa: CASSLGQAAGYTF; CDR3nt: TGTGCCAGCAGTTTAGGACAGGCGGCTGGCTACACCTTC
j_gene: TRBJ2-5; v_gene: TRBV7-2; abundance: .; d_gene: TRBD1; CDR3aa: CASSLGGQNLETQYF; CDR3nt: TGTGCCAGCAGCTTAGGGGGACAGAACCTAGAGACCCAGTACTTC
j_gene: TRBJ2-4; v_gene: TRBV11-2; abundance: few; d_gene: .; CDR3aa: CASSTIPGRTIAKNIQYF; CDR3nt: TGTGCCAGCAGCACCATCCCGGGACGGACGATAGCCAAAAACATTCAGTACTTC